The 21 T cell receptor beta chains presented below share a single source sample, sequenced in a study of regulatory T cells in long-lasting Graves disease. TCR beta libraries were built with iRepertoire HTBI primers and Arm-PCR of CDR3 regions. One entry per CDR3 protein results from TCRdb running MiXCR on the multiplex PCR reads. The sample has 550,000 or so distinct CDR3 sequences, around 13% seen once. Stated time point: newly diagnosed GD, antithyroid drugs for less than 3 months. TCR sequences were obtained from RNA taken from PBMCs. These data were also reused for a study on T cells in Graves' hyperthyroidism and ophthalmopathy.

The sample in question was peripheral blood mononuclear cells (PBMCs), obtained at new diagnosis, from a patient treated with antithyroid drugs. The source is a woman aged 25 to 45 with Graves disease.

This clonotype was seen a few times. The chain couples TRBV6-5 to TRBJ2-2, with a tentative D call TRBD2 (6 bases). The ends were cut back, 2 bases at V and 6 bases at J, with 19 bases in the middle. The CDR3 length is 17 residues. CDR1 is MNHEY and CDR2 is SVGAGI in the germline V gene. The CDR3 here is CASSYGFPRGGSGELFF. DNA of the CDR3: TGTGCCAGCAGTTACGGTTTCCCCCGGGGAGGTTCCGGGGAGCTGTTTTTT.

This clonotype was recorded at least ten times. The genes are TRBV20-1 and TRBJ2-3; D remains ambiguous. The CDR3 totals 11 residues. The germline V gene encodes CDR1 DFQATT and CDR2 SNEGSKA (reference sequence). The V end lost 2 bases, the J end lost 4 bases, and 4 bases lay between the germline ends. CDR3 coding DNA: TGCAGTGCTAGAATTGCAGATACGCAGTATTTT. The encoded protein is CSARIADTQYF.

In this sample, this clonotype turned up many times. The chain recombines TRBV4-3 with TRBJ2-7, with D maybe TRBD2 (5 bases). The CDR3 runs 15 residues. Germline V gene lookup returns CDR1 LGHNA and CDR2 YSLEER. Trimming took 1 base from V and 5 from J, leaving 15 bases between them. Written as DNA, the CDR3 is TGCGCCAGCAGCCAAGCCTTCAGCCCTAGCAACGAGCAGTACTTC. This codes for CASSQAFSPSNEQYF.

This clonotype was seen at least ten times. The chain joins TRBV18 to TRBJ2-1; 8 nucleotides align to TRBD1. This CDR3 has 15 amino acids. Germline CDR1 reads KGHSH; CDR2 reads LQKENI. After removal of 3 bases from V and 3 bases from J, the junction contained 4 bases not matched to a gene. In DNA form, the CDR3 reads TGTGCCAGCTCACCGGGGACAGGCGACTACAATGAGCAGTTCTTC. This encodes CASSPGTGDYNEQFF.

This clonotype was found a few times. The V and J genes are TRBV6-1 and TRBJ2-1; possibly TRBD1 for D (6 bases). This CDR3 comprises 15 residues. V was trimmed by 6 bases and J by 6 bases, leaving 18 bases between them. CDR1 MNHNS and CDR2 SASEGT come from the germline V gene. Here the CDR3 DNA reads TGTGCCAGCAGCCAAGGACAGCCAGGGGTCAATGAGCAGTTCTTC. Its protein product is CASSQGQPGVNEQFF.

This clonotype appeared many times. This sequence joins TRBV30 and TRBJ2-5; TRBD2 aligns across 10 bases. The length of the CDR3 is 15 residues. V shed 1 base and J 5 bases; nucleotides not matched to a gene: 7. CDR1 and CDR2 (germline): GTSNPN, SVGIG (reference sequence). The DNA for the CDR3 is TGTGCCTGGAGTGCTCTAGCGGGAGTACTGGAGACCCAGTACTTC. Amino acid sequence: CAWSALAGVLETQYF. Drawing the rest from reference TRBV30 and TRBJ2-5, the complete variable domain is SQTIHQWPATLVQPVGSPLSLECTVEGTSNPNLYWYRQAAGRGLQLLFYSVGIGQISSEVPQNLSASRPQDRQFILSSKKLLLSDSGFYLCAWSALAGVLETQYFGPGTRLLVL.

There are a few counts of this clonotype. The J gene is TRBJ2-3, the V gene TRBV7-9; 8 bases map to TRBD1. V lost 5 bases and J lost 0; bases outside the gene matches: 7. Per the germline V gene, CDR1 is SEHNR and CDR2 is FQNEAQ (reference sequence). The CDR3 is made up of 16 amino acids. The CDR3 region is CASSAGTGRSTDTQYF. The CDR3 nucleotides are TGTGCCAGCAGCGCGGGGACAGGAAGGAGCACAGATACGCAGTATTTT.

This clonotype was seen repeatedly, ten times or more. The chain joins TRBV7-4 to TRBJ2-1, with 10 bases lining up with TRBD1. V lost 4 bases and J lost 0; bases outside the gene matches: 21. This CDR3 region has 22 residues. Germline lookup yields CDR1 SGHVT and CDR2 SQSDAQ. CDR3: CASSSSDWDRGCTSYSYNEQFF. The CDR3, as DNA: TGTGCCAGCAGCTCCTCCGATTGGGACAGGGGCTGTACTAGCTACTCCTACAATGAGCAGTTCTTC.

Only a few counts were recorded for this clonotype. This chain connects TRBV14 to TRBJ1-1; weak D call: TRBD1 (5 bases). V lost 0 bases and J 6 bases, leaving 14 bases between the germline ends. The CDR3 is 15 residues long. Germline V CDR1 and CDR2: SGHDN, FVKESK. DNA for the CDR3: TGTGCCAGCAGCCAAGATCAATGGGGGTGGGCTGAAGCTTTCTTT. Its translation is CASSQDQWGWAEAFF. Full variable domain (missing parts from reference TRBV14 and TRBJ1-1): EAGVTQFPSHSVIEKGQTVTLRCDPISGHDNLYWYRRVMGKEIKFLLHFVKESKQDESGMPNNRFLAERTGGTYSTLKVQPAELEDSGVYFCASSQDQWGWAEAFFGQGTRLTVV.

Note on this clonotype: This may stem from a read error, because a much larger clone lies one nucleotide away. The CDR3 DNA reads as TGCAGCGTTGTTTGGTGGTGGACAGTTAAGCAGTTCTTC. Protein: CSVVWWWTVKQFF. The rearrangement uses TRBV29-1 and TRBJ2-1, with D possibly TRBD1 on 6 matching bases. Germline-derived CDR1 and CDR2 are SQVTM and ANQGSEA. The V end lost 4 bases, the J end lost 11 bases, and 18 bases lay between the germline ends. The CDR3 runs to 13 residues.

At least ten counts were recorded for this clonotype. This chain connects TRBV11-1 to TRBJ1-1, with unresolved D. Germline CDR1 reads SGHAT; CDR2 reads FQDESV (reference sequence). CDR3 length equals 16 residues. Trimming removed 5 bases at V and 2 bases at J, with 18 bases between. The CDR3 DNA sequence: TGTGCCAGCAGCCATCCGACCCTCGGACTTAACACTGAAGCTTTCTTT. Encoded protein: CASSHPTLGLNTEAFF.

The V and J genes are TRBV30 and TRBJ2-3; TRBD1 agrees at 7 bases. Germline trimming cut 4 bases from V and 5 bases from J; bases unmatched to any gene: 18. The V gene's germline CDR1 is GTSNPN and CDR2 SVGIG (reference sequence). This CDR3 comprises 17 residues. The CDR3 DNA reads as TGTGCCTGGAAGGCGACGGGACAGCCCTTTAGTGGAGATACGCAGTATTTT. As protein: CAWKATGQPFSGDTQYF.

This clonotype occurred many times. This chain connects TRBV6-1 to TRBJ2-7; 7 bases align to TRBD2. This CDR3 has 15 amino acids. Per germline, CDR1 MNHNS and CDR2 SASEGT. V trimming: 6 bases; J trimming: 0 bases; junction bases outside the gene matches: 8. The CDR3 DNA sequence: TGTGCCAGCAGCCTAGCGGTGGGATCCTCCTACGAGCAGTACTTC. Translation: CASSLAVGSSYEQYF.

This clonotype has only a few counts. V and J are TRBV28 and TRBJ1-5; D possibly corresponds to TRBD1 (5 bases). V was trimmed by 7 bases and J by 7 bases, leaving 23 bases between them. Germline values: CDR1 MDHEN, CDR2 SYDVKM. CDR3 length: 16 residues. The CDR3 nucleotides are TGTGCCAGCACCGGGGCAAACGGCGGGCGGAGGCAGCCCCAGCATTTT. It yields the protein CASTGANGGRRQPQHF.

This clonotype has at least ten counts. The chain recombines TRBV30 with TRBJ2-2; 7 bases map to TRBD2. This CDR3 has 17 residues. Germline CDR1 and CDR2: GTSNPN and SVGIG (reference sequence). Trimming cost V 0 bases and J 6 bases; bases outside gene matches: 13. The CDR3 DNA follows: TGTGCCTGGAGTGTCTGGGGGGGGAGGTATCTTGCCGGGGAGCTGTTTTTT. This gives the protein CAWSVWGGRYLAGELFF.

This clonotype came up many times. This chain joins TRBV2 and TRBJ2-1, with a weak D call TRBD1 (7 bases). CDR1 is SNHLY, CDR2 FYNNEI, per germline. This CDR3 comprises 18 residues. V was cut by 9 bases and J by 8 bases, with 32 bases left in between. CDR3 nucleotides: TGTGCCAGTTTGAAGCAGGGGGGTGGGACAACCCTTTTGCATGAGCAGTTCTTC. This sequence encodes CASLKQGGGTTLLHEQFF. The entire variable domain, with the rest obtained from reference TRBV2 and TRBJ2-1, is as follows: EPEVTQTPSHQVTQMGQEVILRCVPISNHLYFYWYRQILGQKVEFLVSFYNNEISEKSEIFDDQFSVERPDGSNFTLKIRSTKLEDSAMYFCASLKQGGGTTLLHEQFFGPGTRLTVL.

This clonotype was found many times. It may be a read error: a sequence one base away is much more abundant. This chain joins TRBV28 and TRBJ2-7; 8 nucleotides agree with TRBD2. V lost 4 bases, J lost 6 bases, and 14 bases stayed unmatched. The germline V gene has CDR1 MDHEN and CDR2 SYDVKM. The CDR3 contains 16 residues. The CDR3 bases are TGTGCCAGCAGTTCATCAGCGGGAGCGCCCTCGGGCGAGCAGTACTTC. Its protein product is CASSSSAGAPSGEQYF.

Many counts were recorded for this clonotype. The V and J genes are TRBV30 and TRBJ1-6, with D unclear. In germline, CDR1 is GTSNPN, CDR2 SVGIG (reference sequence). Trimming removed 2 bases from V and 4 bases from J, with 9 bases in between. The CDR3 spans 14 residues. For the CDR3, the DNA is TGTGCCTGGAGTTCGGCCGGTTATAATTCACCCCTCCACTTT. The encoded protein is CAWSSAGYNSPLHF.

This clonotype showed up just a few times. Mismatch with germline at one junction end may stem from a read error. J is TRBJ1-3 and V is TRBV11-3; D unresolved. The CDR3 totals 16 residues. Per the germline V gene, CDR1 is SGHNT and CDR2 is YENEEA. The CDR3 protein is CTSSYHGNRLSNTIYF. The CDR3 DNA reads TGTACCAGCAGCTACCACGGGAACAGACTATCAAACACCATATATTTT. Full variable domain (rest looked up from reference TRBV11-3 and TRBJ1-3): EAGVVQSPRYKIIEKKQPVAFWCNPISGHNTLYWYLQNLGQGPELLIRYENEEAVDDSQLPKDRFSAERLKGVDSTLKIQPAELGDSAVYLCTSSYHGNRLSNTIYFGEGSWLTVV.

The chain couples TRBV19 to TRBJ2-1, with D possibly being TRBD2 (6 bases). V was trimmed by 6 bases and J by 3 bases, leaving 12 bases between them. The CDR3 totals 14 residues. Germline V gives CDR1 LNHDA, CDR2 SQIVND (reference sequence). CDR3 region: CASRGDSGYNEQFF. The CDR3 DNA is TGTGCCAGTAGGGGGGATAGCGGCTACAATGAGCAGTTCTTC.

The rearrangement uses TRBV28 and TRBJ2-1; TRBD1 matches 11 bases. The last part of the DNA fits TRBJ2-5 better; the J call may be wrong. Per the germline V gene, CDR1 is MDHEN and CDR2 is SYDVKM. This CDR3 comprises 15 residues. The CDR3 DNA is TGTGCCAGCAGTCCGAGGGGACAGGGGGGAGAGACCCAGTACTTC. It yields the protein CASSPRGQGGETQYF.